These T cell receptor beta chains were read from a single sample in a study of blood T cell repertoires in COVID-19. Here immunoSEQ multiplex PCR was the method, and the copy in TCRdb shows in-frame clones only, minus some. The table has roughly 270,000 clones, about 85% seen once. The sequenced material came from PBMCs or T cells enriched from blood (not recorded which). Receptor source: a woman aged 50 to 60 who had recovered from COVID-19. Each CDR3 is given with its conserved first and last residue. Fields, in order: CDR3 protein, CDR3 DNA, J gene, D gene, V gene, clone size. A D gene is named only where the DNA matches it firmly. Only part of the rows carry a size: once, few, many, or a class if the clone is expanded.

CDR3: CASSTDRVPYEQYF
DNA: TGTGCCAGTAGTACGGACAGGGTACCCTACGAGCAGTACTTC
J: TRBJ2-7
D: TRBD1
V: TRBV19
size: .

CDR3: CASSSGQANTEAFF
DNA: TGTGCCAGCAGTTCCGGACAGGCGAACACTGAAGCTTTCTTT
J: TRBJ1-1
D: TRBD1
V: TRBV3-1/TRBV3-2
size: .

CDR3: CASSSWTGNYGYTF
DNA: TGTGCCAGCAGCTCGTGGACAGGGAACTATGGCTACACCTTC
J: TRBJ1-2
D: TRBD1
V: TRBV5-4
size: few

CDR3: CASSFRGGSYEQYF
DNA: TGTGCCAGCAGCTTTCGCGGGGGCTCCTACGAGCAGTACTTC
J: TRBJ2-7
D: TRBD2
V: TRBV5-5
size: .

CDR3: CATGGEQPQHF
DNA: TGTGCCACTGGGGGGGAACAGCCCCAGCATTTT
J: TRBJ1-5
D: .
V: TRBV10-3
size: .

CDR3: CASSAFRGTGGVGSYNEQFF
DNA: TGTGCCAGCAGTGCGTTCAGGGGGACAGGGGGCGTAGGCTCCTACAATGAGCAGTTCTTC
J: TRBJ2-1
D: TRBD1
V: TRBV6-4
size: .

CDR3: CASSLELRALETQYF
DNA: TGTGCCAGCAGCTTAGAACTGAGGGCTCTTGAGACCCAGTACTTC
J: TRBJ2-5
D: .
V: TRBV7-9
size: .

CDR3: CASSLTVQGNTEAFF
DNA: TGTGCCAGCAGCTTAACGGTACAGGGGAACACTGAAGCTTTCTTT
J: TRBJ1-1
D: .
V: TRBV7-3
size: .

CDR3: CASSYSGGAHGELFF
DNA: TGTGCCAGCAGCTACAGCGGGGGGGCGCACGGGGAGCTGTTTTTT
J: TRBJ2-2
D: TRBD2
V: TRBV11-3
size: .

CDR3: CASSLAREHEQFF
DNA: TGTGCCAGCAGCTTGGCGCGGGAACACGAGCAGTTCTTC
J: TRBJ2-1
D: .
V: TRBV9
size: .

CDR3: CATSEPVHNEQFF
DNA: TGTGCCACCAGTGAACCAGTTCACAATGAGCAGTTCTTC
J: TRBJ2-1
D: .
V: TRBV24-1
size: .

CDR3: CASSATSGQETQYF
DNA: TGCGCCAGCAGCGCGACTAGCGGGCAAGAGACCCAGTACTTC
J: TRBJ2-5
D: TRBD2
V: TRBV5-1
size: .

CDR3: CASSETSGVSEQFF
DNA: TGTGCCAGCAGTGAGACTAGCGGGGTTTCTGAGCAGTTCTTC
J: TRBJ2-1
D: TRBD2
V: TRBV6-1
size: .

CDR3: CASSKTVSSYNEQFF
DNA: TGTGCCAGCAGCAAAACTGTGAGCTCCTACAATGAGCAGTTCTTC
J: TRBJ2-1
D: .
V: TRBV7-6
size: .

CDR3: CAWTRGDFTNTIYF
DNA: TGTGCCTGGACGCGGGGAGATTTTACAAACACCATATATTTT
J: TRBJ1-3
D: .
V: TRBV30
size: .

CDR3: CASSLWTGRNEKLFF
DNA: TGTGCCAGCAGTTTATGGACAGGGAGAAATGAAAAACTGTTTTTT
J: TRBJ1-4
D: TRBD1
V: TRBV27
size: .

CDR3: CASSYGQYTEAFF
DNA: TGTGCCAGCAGTTACGGGCAGTACACTGAAGCTTTCTTT
J: TRBJ1-1
D: .
V: TRBV6-2/TRBV6-3
size: once

CDR3: CASSMGGRRHQPQHF
DNA: TGTGCCAGTAGTATGGGGGGGCGAAGACACCAGCCCCAGCATTTT
J: TRBJ1-5
D: .
V: TRBV19
size: .

CDR3: CASSPSGGRTEAFF
DNA: TGTGCCAGCAGCCCGAGTGGAGGGAGGACTGAAGCTTTCTTT
J: TRBJ1-1
D: .
V: TRBV4-2
size: once

CDR3: CASSLATRTVDGYTF
DNA: TGCGCCAGCAGCTTGGCCACGAGGACTGTGGATGGCTACACCTTC
J: TRBJ1-2
D: .
V: TRBV5-1
size: .